The present TCR beta chain was sequenced within a study of shared clonotypes between healthy human individuals. In the study overall: The study drew on two women and a few men aged 18 to 49 as donors.

V lost 7 bases and J lost 5; bases outside the gene matches: 4. This CDR3 spans 14 amino acids. CDR1 and CDR2 from the germline V gene are LNHDA and SQIVND (reference sequence). Method: immunoSEQ multiplex PCR; TCRdb's copy keeps in-frame clones and lacks some. The sample includes about 490,000 clones, 79% of them seen just once. The sample consisted of PBMCs. The sequence was obtained from a woman between 40 and 50 years old in good health. Some clones in this sample may be carry-over from other donors' samples. This chain uses TRBV19 with TRBJ2-1; 11 nucleotides match TRBD2. The CDR3 is CASMKLAGDNEQFF. The CDR3, as DNA: TGTGCCAGTATGAAACTAGCGGGAGACAATGAGCAGTTCTTC.